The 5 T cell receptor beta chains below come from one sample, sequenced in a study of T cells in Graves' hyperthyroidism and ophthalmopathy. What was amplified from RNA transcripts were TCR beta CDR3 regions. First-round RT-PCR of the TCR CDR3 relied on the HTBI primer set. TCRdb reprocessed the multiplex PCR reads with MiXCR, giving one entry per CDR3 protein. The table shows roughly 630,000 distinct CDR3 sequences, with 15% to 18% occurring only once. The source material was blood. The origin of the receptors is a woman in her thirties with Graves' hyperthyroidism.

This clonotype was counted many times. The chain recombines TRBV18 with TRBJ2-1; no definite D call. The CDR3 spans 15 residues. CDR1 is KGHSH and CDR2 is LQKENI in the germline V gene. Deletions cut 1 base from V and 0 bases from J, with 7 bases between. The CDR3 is CASSPQRTSYNEQFF. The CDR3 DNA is TGTGCCAGCTCACCACAAAGGACCTCCTACAATGAGCAGTTCTTC.

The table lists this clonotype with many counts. The CDR3 region has the DNA TGTGCCAGCAGCTTATCCCGCACAGATACGCAGTATTTT. It encodes CASSLSRTDTQYF. The rearrangement uses TRBV7-2 and TRBJ2-3; D remains ambiguous. Germline V gene sequence: CDR1 SGHTA, CDR2 FQGNSA. V was trimmed by 2 bases and J by 1 base, leaving 4 bases between them. The CDR3 has 13 amino acids.

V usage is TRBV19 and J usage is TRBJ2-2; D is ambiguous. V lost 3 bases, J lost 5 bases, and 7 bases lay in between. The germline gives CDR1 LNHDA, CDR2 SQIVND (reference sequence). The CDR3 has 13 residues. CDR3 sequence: CASSITVTGELFF. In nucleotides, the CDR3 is TGTGCCAGTAGTATTACGGTTACCGGGGAGCTGTTTTTT.

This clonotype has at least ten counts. In nucleotides, the CDR3 is TGTGCCATCAGTGAGGGTCAGCGGAGCCAAGAGACCCAGTACTTC. It is translated as CAISEGQRSQETQYF. The V gene is TRBV10-3, the J gene TRBJ2-5; TRBD2 might be the D (5 bases). This CDR3 spans 15 amino acids. CDR1 is ENHRY and CDR2 is SYGVKD in the germline V gene. V was pared by 2 bases and J by 1 base, with 11 bases between.

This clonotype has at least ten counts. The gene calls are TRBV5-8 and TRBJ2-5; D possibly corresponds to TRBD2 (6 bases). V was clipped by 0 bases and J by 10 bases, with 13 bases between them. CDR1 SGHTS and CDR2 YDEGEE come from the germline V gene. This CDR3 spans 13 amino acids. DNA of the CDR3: TGTGCCAGCAGCTTGGGAGGGAACGGGGGCCAGTACTTC. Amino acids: CASSLGGNGGQYF.